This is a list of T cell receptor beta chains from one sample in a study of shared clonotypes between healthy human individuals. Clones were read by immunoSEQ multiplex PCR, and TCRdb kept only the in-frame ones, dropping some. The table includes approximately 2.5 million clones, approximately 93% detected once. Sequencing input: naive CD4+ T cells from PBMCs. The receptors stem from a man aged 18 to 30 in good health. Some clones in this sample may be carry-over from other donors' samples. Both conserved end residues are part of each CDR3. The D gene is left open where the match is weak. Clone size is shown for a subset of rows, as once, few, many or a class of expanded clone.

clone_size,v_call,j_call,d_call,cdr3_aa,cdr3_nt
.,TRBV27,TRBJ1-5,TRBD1,CASRDRVYSNQPQHF,TGTGCCAGCAGGGACAGGGTATATAGCAATCAGCCCCAGCATTTT
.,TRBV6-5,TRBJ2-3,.,CASSYDRGTDTQYF,TGTGCCAGCAGTTACGACAGAGGTACAGATACGCAGTATTTT
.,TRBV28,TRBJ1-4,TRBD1,CASSSGTVNEKLFF,TGTGCCAGCAGCTCCGGGACAGTCAATGAAAAACTGTTTTTT
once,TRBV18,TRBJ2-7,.,CASSPIVTGNDEQYF,TGTGCCAGCTCACCTATAGTCACAGGGAACGACGAGCAGTACTTC
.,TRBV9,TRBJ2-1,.,CASSVGGRTLYNEQFF,TGTGCCAGCAGCGTGGGCGGAAGAACCCTTTACAATGAGCAGTTCTTC
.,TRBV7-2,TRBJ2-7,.,CASSLLGSFYEQYF,TGTGCCAGCAGCTTATTGGGCAGCTTCTACGAGCAGTACTTC
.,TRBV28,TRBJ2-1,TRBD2,CASSLFTSGTNEQFF,TGTGCCAGCAGTTTATTCACTAGCGGGACCAATGAGCAGTTCTTC
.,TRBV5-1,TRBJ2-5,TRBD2,CASSVGHSGQETQYF,TGCGCCAGCAGTGTAGGACATAGCGGGCAAGAGACCCAGTACTTC
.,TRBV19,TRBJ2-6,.,CASRLAGANVLTF,TGTGCCAGTAGGTTAGCCGGGGCCAACGTCCTGACTTTC
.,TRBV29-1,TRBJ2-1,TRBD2,CSVINDKTSGRIDEQFF,TGCAGCGTTATAAACGATAAAACTAGCGGGAGGATCGATGAGCAGTTCTTC
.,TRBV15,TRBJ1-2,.,CATAEVAGAYGYTF,TGTGCCACCGCAGAGGTGGCAGGAGCCTATGGCTACACCTTC
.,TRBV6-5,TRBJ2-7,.,CASRKRQQVSYEQYF,TGTGCCAGCCGAAAAAGACAACAAGTCTCCTACGAGCAGTACTTC
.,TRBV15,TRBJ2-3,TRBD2,CATSRDYPSGRPDTQYF,TGTGCCACCAGCAGAGATTACCCTAGCGGGAGACCAGATACGCAGTATTTT
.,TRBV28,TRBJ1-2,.,CASRTAWALLPRNYGYTF,TGTGCCAGCAGAACGGCTTGGGCCCTACTACCGAGGAACTATGGCTACACCTTC
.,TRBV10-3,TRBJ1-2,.,CAISESGGLYGYTF,TGTGCCATCAGTGAGTCTGGGGGACTTTATGGCTACACCTTC
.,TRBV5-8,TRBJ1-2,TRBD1,CASSTKDRGRLGYTF,TGTGCCAGCAGCACGAAGGACAGGGGGCGCTTGGGCTACACCTTC
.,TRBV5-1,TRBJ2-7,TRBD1,CASSLQGQGYEQYF,TGCGCCAGCAGCTTGCAGGGACAGGGGTACGAGCAGTACTTC
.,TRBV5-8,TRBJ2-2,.,CASSLEGRGTGELFF,TGTGCCAGCAGCTTAGAAGGCCGGGGCACCGGGGAGCTGTTTTTT
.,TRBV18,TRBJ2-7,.,CASSPPTSYEQYF,TGTGCCAGCTCACCACCCACTAGCTACGAGCAGTACTTC
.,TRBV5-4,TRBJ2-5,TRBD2,CASSTRGGRETQYF,TGTGCCAGCAGCACCCGGGGGGGACGAGAGACCCAGTACTTC
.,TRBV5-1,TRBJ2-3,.,CASSPRTIALSTDTQYF,TGCGCCAGCAGCCCCCGGACAATAGCTCTTAGCACAGATACGCAGTATTTT
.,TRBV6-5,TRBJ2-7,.,CASSSRGRGGKNEQYF,TGTGCCAGCAGTTCCCGGGGCAGGGGAGGTAAAAACGAGCAGTACTTC
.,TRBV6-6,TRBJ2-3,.,CASSYPRSSTDTQYF,TGTGCCAGCAGTTACCCGCGGAGTTCCACAGATACGCAGTATTTT
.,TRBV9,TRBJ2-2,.,CASSGGDTGELFF,TGTGCCAGCAGCGGAGGTGACACCGGGGAGCTGTTTTTT
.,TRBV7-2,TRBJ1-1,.,CASSLDLGAGTEAFF,TGTGCCAGCAGCTTAGATTTGGGGGCAGGTACTGAAGCTTTCTTT
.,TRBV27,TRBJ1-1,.,CASSPTSQGGRPEAFF,TGTGCCAGCAGTCCTACTTCACAGGGTGGGAGACCTGAAGCTTTCTTT
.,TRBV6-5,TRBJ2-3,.,CASTRPSGNTQYF,TGTGCCAGCACCCGACCGTCCGGGAATACGCAGTATTTT
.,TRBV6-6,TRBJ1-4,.,CASSYSGGGWIF,TGTGCCAGCAGTTACTCGGGGGGCGGTTGGATTTTT
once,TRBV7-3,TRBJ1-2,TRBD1,CASSLMGGTVLGEGYTF,TGTGCCAGCAGCTTAATGGGTGGGACAGTCCTGGGTGAGGGCTACACCTTC
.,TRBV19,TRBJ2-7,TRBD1,CASTSTGGKYEQYF,TGTGCCAGTACCTCGACAGGGGGCAAGTACGAGCAGTACTTC
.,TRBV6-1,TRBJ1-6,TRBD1,CASSRGLSYNSPLHF,TGTGCCAGCAGTAGGGGGCTTTCCTATAATTCACCCCTCCACTTT
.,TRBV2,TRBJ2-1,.,CASSEALPDGRRFF,TGTGCCAGCAGTGAAGCGCTTCCGGACGGCCGACGGTTCTTC
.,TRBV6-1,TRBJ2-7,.,CASSEGGRDYEQYF,TGTGCCAGCAGTGAAGGCGGCAGGGACTACGAGCAGTACTTC
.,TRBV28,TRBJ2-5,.,CASSPPATRETQYF,TGTGCCAGCAGTCCTCCGGCTACGCGAGAGACCCAGTACTTC
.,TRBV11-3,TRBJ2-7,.,CASSPGGYEQYF,TGTGCCAGCAGCCCTGGGGGCTACGAGCAGTACTTC
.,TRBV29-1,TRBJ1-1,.,CSVLLQGLIAEAFF,TGCAGCGTCTTATTACAGGGACTGATCGCTGAAGCTTTCTTT
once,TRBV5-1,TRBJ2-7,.,CASSKAGDSYEQYF,TGCGCCAGCTCCAAGGCAGGGGACTCCTACGAGCAGTACTTC
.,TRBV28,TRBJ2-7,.,CASSLFSGRPYEQYF,TGTGCCAGCAGTTTATTCTCCGGCCGACCCTACGAGCAGTACTTC
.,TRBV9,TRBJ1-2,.,CASSRQGSGLYGYTF,TGTGCCAGCAGCCGTCAAGGATCAGGCCTCTATGGCTACACCTTC
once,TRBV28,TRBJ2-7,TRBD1,CASSFVGTGTYEQYF,TGTGCCAGCAGTTTTGTCGGGACAGGGACCTACGAGCAGTACTTC
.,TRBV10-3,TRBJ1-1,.,CAISEQGRPEAFF,TGTGCCATCAGTGAGCAGGGGCGGCCTGAAGCTTTCTTT
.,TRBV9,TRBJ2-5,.,CASSVGSSQETQYF,TGTGCCAGCAGCGTAGGATCCAGCCAAGAGACCCAGTACTTC